This TCR beta chain comes out of a study of T cell responses to AZD1222 COVID-19 vaccine. Only in-frame clones appear in the TCRdb table, and some are missing; sequencing was by immunoSEQ multiplex PCR. Here the sample spans about 100,000 clones, around nine tenths being singletons. Germline CDR1 reads SGHRS; CDR2 reads YFSETQ. There are 16 residues in the CDR3. V gave up 4 bases and J gave up 8 bases; unmatched junction bases: 16. The chain links TRBV5-1 to TRBJ1-2; 8 bases agree with TRBD1. The clonotype was recovered from an adult in good health. The specimen was peripheral blood, collected on day 0 of AZD1222 vaccination. For the CDR3, the DNA is TGCGCCAGCAGCCCAGGACAGGGACTCGTGACGGAAGGCTACACCTTC. This translates into CASSPGQGLVTEGYTF.